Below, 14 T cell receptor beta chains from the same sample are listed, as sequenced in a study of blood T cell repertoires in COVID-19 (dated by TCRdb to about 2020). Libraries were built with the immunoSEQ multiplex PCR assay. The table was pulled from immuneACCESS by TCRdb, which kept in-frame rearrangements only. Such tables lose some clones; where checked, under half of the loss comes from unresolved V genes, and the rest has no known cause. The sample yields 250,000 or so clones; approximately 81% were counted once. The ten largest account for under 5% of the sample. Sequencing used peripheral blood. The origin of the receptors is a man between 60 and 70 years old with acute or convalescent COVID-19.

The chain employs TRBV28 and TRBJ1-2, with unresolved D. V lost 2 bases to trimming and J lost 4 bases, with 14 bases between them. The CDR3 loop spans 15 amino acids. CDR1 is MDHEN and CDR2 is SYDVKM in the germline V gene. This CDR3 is CASSLVEIGFYGYTF. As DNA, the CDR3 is TGTGCCAGCAGTTTAGTGGAAATCGGGTTCTATGGCTACACCTTC.

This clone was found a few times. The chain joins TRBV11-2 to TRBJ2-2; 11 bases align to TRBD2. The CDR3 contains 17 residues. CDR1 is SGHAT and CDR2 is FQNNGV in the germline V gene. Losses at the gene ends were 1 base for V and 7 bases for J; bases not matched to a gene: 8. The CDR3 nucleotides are TGTGCCAGCAGCTTAGGATTAGCGGGAGGGCCGCACGGGGAGCTGTTTTTT. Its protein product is CASSLGLAGGPHGELFF.

DNA of the CDR3: TGTGCCAGCAGCCGGCAAGATACGCAGTATTTT. Protein: CASSRQDTQYF. The V call is TRBV3-1 (or the pseudogene TRBV3-2), the J call TRBJ2-3; D gene uncertain. V lost 4 bases, J lost 5 bases, and 4 bases lay in between. Germline V gives CDR1 LGHDT, CDR2 YNNKEL (reference sequence). The CDR3 is made up of 11 amino acids.

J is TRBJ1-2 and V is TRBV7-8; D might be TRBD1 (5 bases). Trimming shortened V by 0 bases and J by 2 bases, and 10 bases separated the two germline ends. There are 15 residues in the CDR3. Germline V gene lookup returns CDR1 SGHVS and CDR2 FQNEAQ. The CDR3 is CASSLAGGGNYGYTF. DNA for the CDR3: TGTGCCAGCAGCTTAGCCGGGGGGGGGAACTATGGCTACACCTTC.

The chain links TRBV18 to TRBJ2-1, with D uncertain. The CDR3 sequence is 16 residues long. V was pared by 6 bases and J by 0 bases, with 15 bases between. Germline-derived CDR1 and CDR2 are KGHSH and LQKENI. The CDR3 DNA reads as TGTGCCAGCTCGTCTAAACTTCACTCCTCCTACAATGAGCAGTTCTTC. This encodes CASSSKLHSSYNEQFF.

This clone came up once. The CDR3 sequence is CASSTRIQPQHF. DNA for the CDR3: TGTGCCAGTAGTACCAGGATTCAGCCCCAGCATTTT. The rearrangement uses TRBV19 and TRBJ1-5; D call uncertain. V was cut by 4 bases and J by 6 bases, with 7 bases left in between. CDR1 LNHDA and CDR2 SQIVND come from the germline V gene (reference sequence). The CDR3 contains 12 residues.

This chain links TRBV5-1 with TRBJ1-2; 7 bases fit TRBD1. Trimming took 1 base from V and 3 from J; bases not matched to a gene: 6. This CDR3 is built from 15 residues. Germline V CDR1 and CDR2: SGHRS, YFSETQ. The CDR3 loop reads CASSLKGAVDYGYTF. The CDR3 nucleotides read TGCGCCAGCAGCTTGAAGGGGGCCGTAGACTATGGCTACACCTTC.

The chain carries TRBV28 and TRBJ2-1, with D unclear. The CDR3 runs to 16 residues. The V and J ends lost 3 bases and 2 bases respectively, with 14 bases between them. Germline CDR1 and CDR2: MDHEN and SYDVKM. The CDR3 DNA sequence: TGTGCCAGCAGTTTCCCCGAGGCGACGGCCTACAATGAGCAGTTCTTC. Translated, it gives CASSFPEATAYNEQFF.

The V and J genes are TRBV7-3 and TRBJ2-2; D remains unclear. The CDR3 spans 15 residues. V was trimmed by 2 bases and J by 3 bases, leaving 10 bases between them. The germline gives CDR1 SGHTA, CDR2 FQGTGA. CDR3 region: CASSLSSPHTGELFF. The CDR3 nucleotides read TGTGCCAGCAGCTTATCGAGCCCCCACACCGGGGAGCTGTTTTTT.

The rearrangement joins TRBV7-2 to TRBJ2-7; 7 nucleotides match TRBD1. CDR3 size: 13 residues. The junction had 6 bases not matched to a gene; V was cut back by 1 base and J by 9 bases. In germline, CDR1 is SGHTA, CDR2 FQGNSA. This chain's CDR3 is CASSLGDRVGQYF. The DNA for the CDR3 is TGTGCCAGCAGCTTAGGAGACAGGGTGGGGCAGTACTTC.

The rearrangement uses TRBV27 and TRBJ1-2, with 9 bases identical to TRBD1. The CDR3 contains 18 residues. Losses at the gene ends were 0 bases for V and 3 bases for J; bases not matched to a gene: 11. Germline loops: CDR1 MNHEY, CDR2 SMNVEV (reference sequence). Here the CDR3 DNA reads TGTGCCAGCAGTTTATCGCCTTCACAGGGGGCAATATACTATGGCTACACCTTC. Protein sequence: CASSLSPSQGAIYYGYTF.

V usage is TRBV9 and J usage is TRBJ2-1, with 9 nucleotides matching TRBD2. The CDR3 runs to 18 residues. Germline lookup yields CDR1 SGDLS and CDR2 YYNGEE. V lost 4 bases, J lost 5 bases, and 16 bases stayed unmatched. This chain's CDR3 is CASSPRVSAGGLNNEQFF. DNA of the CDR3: TGTGCCAGCAGCCCTCGGGTTTCAGCGGGGGGCCTTAACAATGAGCAGTTCTTC.

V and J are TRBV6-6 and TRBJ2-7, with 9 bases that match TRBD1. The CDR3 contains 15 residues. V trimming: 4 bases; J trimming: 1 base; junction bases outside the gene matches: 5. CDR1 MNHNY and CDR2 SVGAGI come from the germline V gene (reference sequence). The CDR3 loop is CASSSLGQGSYEQYF. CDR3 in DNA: TGTGCCAGCAGTTCCCTTGGACAGGGGTCCTACGAGCAGTACTTC.

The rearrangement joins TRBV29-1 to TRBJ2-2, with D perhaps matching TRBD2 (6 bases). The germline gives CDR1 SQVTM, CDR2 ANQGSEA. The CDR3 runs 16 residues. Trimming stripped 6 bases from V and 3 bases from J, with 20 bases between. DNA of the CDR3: TGCAGCGTGGCGGCGGTAGCGGACCTATACACCGGGGAGCTGTTTTTT. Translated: CSVAAVADLYTGELFF.